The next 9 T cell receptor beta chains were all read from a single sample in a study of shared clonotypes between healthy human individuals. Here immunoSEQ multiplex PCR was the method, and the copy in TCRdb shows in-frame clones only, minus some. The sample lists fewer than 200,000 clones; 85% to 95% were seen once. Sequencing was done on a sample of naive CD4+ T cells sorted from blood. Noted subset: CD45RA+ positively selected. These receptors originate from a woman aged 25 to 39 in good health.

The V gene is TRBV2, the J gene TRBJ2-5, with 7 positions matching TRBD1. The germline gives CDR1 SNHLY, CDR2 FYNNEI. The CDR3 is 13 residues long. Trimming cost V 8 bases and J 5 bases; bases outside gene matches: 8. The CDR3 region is CASQDREGETQYF. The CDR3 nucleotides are TGTGCCAGCCAAGACAGGGAAGGGGAGACCCAGTACTTC.

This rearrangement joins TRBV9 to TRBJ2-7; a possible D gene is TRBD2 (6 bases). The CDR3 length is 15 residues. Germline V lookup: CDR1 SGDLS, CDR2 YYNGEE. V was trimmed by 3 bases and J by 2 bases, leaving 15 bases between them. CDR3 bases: TGTGCCAGCAGCGCAGGAGCGGGCCAGCCCTACGAGCAGTACTTC. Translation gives CASSAGAGQPYEQYF. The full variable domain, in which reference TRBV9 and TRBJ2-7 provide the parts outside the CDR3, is DSGVTQTPKHLITATGQRVTLRCSPRSGDLSVYWYQQSLDQGLQFLIQYYNGEERAKGNILERFSAQQFPDLHSELNLSSLELGDSALYFCASSAGAGQPYEQYFGPGTRLTVT.

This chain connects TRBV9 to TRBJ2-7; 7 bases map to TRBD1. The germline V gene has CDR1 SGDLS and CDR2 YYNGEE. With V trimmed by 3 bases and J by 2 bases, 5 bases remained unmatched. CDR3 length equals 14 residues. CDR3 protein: CASSDDRVPYEQYF. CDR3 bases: TGTGCCAGCAGCGATGACAGGGTGCCCTACGAGCAGTACTTC.

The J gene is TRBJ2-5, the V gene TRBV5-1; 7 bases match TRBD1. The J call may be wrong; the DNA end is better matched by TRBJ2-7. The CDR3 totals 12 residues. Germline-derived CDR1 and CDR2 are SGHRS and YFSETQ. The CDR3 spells CASSLDRHEQYF. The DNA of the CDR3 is TGCGCCAGCAGCCTGGACAGGCACGAGCAGTACTTC.

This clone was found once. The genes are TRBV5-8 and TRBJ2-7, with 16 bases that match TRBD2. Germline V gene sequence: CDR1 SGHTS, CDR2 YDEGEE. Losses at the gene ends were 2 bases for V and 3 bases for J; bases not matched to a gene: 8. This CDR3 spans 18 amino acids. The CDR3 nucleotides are TGTGCCAGCAGCTTAGCGGGACTAGCGGGAGGGCTCCACTACGAGCAGTACTTC. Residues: CASSLAGLAGGLHYEQYF. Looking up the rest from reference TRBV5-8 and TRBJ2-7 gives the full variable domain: EAGVTQSPTHLIKTRGQQATLRCSPISGHTSVYWYQQALGLGLQFLLWYDEGEERNRGNFPPRFSGRQFPNYSSELNVNALELEDSALYLCASSLAGLAGGLHYEQYFGPGTRLTVT.

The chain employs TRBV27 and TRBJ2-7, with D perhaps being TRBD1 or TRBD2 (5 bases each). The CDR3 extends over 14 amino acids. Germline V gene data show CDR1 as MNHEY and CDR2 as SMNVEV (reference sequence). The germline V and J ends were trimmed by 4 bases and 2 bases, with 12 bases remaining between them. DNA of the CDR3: TGTGCCAGCAGTTCTCCGGGGACCGCCTACGAGCAGTACTTC. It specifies CASSSPGTAYEQYF.

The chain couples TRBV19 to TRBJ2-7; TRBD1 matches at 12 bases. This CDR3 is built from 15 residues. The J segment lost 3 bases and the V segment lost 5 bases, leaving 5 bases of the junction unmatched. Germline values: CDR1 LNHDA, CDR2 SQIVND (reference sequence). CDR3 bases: TGTGCCAGTAGTTCCGGGACAGGGGGCAGCTACGAGCAGTACTTC. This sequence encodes CASSSGTGGSYEQYF.

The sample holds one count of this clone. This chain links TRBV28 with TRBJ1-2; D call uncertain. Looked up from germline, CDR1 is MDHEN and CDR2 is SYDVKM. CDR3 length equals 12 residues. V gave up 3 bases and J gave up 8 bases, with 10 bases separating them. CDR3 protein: CASSFSDRGYTF. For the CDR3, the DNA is TGTGCCAGCAGTTTTAGCGATAGGGGCTACACCTTC.

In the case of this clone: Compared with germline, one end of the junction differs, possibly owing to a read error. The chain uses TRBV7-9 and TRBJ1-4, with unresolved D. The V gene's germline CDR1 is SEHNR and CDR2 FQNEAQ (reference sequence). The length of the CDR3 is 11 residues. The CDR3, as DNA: TGTGCCAGCGGCTTTAATGAAAAACTGTTTTTT. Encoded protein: CASGFNEKLFF. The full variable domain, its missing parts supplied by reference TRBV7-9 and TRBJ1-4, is DTGVSQNPRHKITKRGQNVTFRCDPISEHNRLYWYRQTLGQGPEFLTYFQNEAQLEKSRLLSDRFSAERPKGSFSTLEIQRTEQGDSAMYLCASGFNEKLFFGSGTQLSVL.